What follows are 13 T cell receptor beta chains derived from one specimen sequenced in a study of beta chain features in type 1 diabetes. The study, taken as a whole, reports: Among all four CD4+ subsets, Type 1 diabetes patients had TCRB CDR3s that were moderately but significantly shorter.

The isolated RNA, all of it, was reverse transcribed, so expressed TCRB transcripts were what got sequenced. Profiled with immunoSEQ multiplex PCR; TCRdb holds only in-frame clones, not every one. The data show about 400,000 clones, roughly 12% seen once. No antigens are known for them. The specimen was naive CD4+ T cells from blood. The receptors stem from a woman aged 18-29 years with type 1 diabetes.

This clone was seen a handful of times. The chain joins TRBV9 to TRBJ2-5; 8 nucleotides agree with TRBD1. V trimming: 0 bases; J trimming: 4 bases; junction bases outside the gene matches: 8. The CDR3 extends over 16 amino acids. CDR1 is SGDLS, CDR2 YYNGEE, per germline. CDR3 sequence reads: CASSVGPPDRGETQYF. The DNA for the CDR3 is TGTGCCAGCAGCGTAGGACCCCCCGACAGGGGAGAGACCCAGTACTTC.

This clone has more than one count but fewer than ten. This chain connects TRBV27 to TRBJ1-6, with D maybe TRBD1 (5 bases). The CDR3 is 16 amino acids. Germline V gives CDR1 MNHEY, CDR2 SMNVEV (reference sequence). The V gene lost 3 bases and the J gene lost 9 bases, with 18 bases spanning the gap. The DNA of the CDR3 is TGTGCCAGCAGTTTTTGGGGGACTCCCGGGTCTTCACCCCTCCACTTT. It translates to CASSFWGTPGSSPLHF.

This clone was detected a few times. The J gene is TRBJ2-3, the V gene TRBV11-2; no clear D gene. V lost 0 bases and J 3 bases, leaving 10 bases between the germline ends. The CDR3 sequence is 15 residues long. The germline CDR1 and CDR2 sequences are SGHAT and FQNNGV. The CDR3 region is CASSLDPSRTDTQYF. The CDR3 nucleotides read TGTGCCAGCAGCTTAGATCCCTCGAGGACAGATACGCAGTATTTT.

The DNA for the CDR3 is TGTGCCAGCAGCCCTCAGGGTAATCACGGCGGCTACACCTTC. The encoded protein is CASSPQGNHGGYTF. The J gene is TRBJ1-2, the V gene TRBV7-9; a possible D gene is TRBD1 (5 bases). The CDR3 sequence is 14 residues long. From germline, CDR1 is SEHNR and CDR2 FQNEAQ (reference sequence). The germline V and J ends were trimmed by 5 bases and 8 bases, with 18 bases remaining between them.

This chain links TRBV7-9 with TRBJ1-3, with D unclear. The CDR3 totals 15 residues. Germline V gives CDR1 SEHNR, CDR2 FQNEAQ (reference sequence). Trimming left V 4 bases short and J 8 bases short, with 18 bases between. The CDR3 here is CASSSPNADFHTIYF. The DNA of the CDR3 is TGTGCCAGCAGCTCCCCTAACGCCGATTTTCACACCATATATTTT. Full variable domain (rest looked up from reference TRBV7-9 and TRBJ1-3): DTGVSQNPRHKITKRGQNVTFRCDPISEHNRLYWYRQTLGQGPEFLTYFQNEAQLEKSRLLSDRFSAERPKGSFSTLEIQRTEQGDSAMYLCASSSPNADFHTIYFGEGSWLTVV.

The genes are TRBV29-1 and TRBJ2-3; D remains unclear. This CDR3 contains 12 residues. Germline values: CDR1 SQVTM, CDR2 ANQGSEA. The V end lost 4 bases, the J end lost 6 bases, and 11 bases lay between the germline ends. Here the CDR3 DNA reads TGCAGCGTTGTCCGAGGTTCGGATACGCAGTATTTT. It is translated as CSVVRGSDTQYF.

This clone was found a few times. The rearrangement joins TRBV4-3 to TRBJ2-7, with TRBD1 matching over 9 bases. The CDR3 is 13 residues long. The germline V gene has CDR1 LGHNA and CDR2 YSLEER. The V segment lost 2 bases and the J segment 9 bases; nucleotides outside the gene matches: 5. The DNA of the CDR3 is TGCGCCAGCAGCCAAATACAGGGGGCGGTGCAGTACTTC. Translating it yields CASSQIQGAVQYF.

This clone has more than one count but fewer than ten. This chain's CDR3 is CASSGRDTGELFF. Written as DNA, the CDR3 is TGTGCCAGCAGCGGCCGAGATACCGGGGAGCTGTTTTTT. The V and J genes are TRBV9 and TRBJ2-2, with no clear D. CDR1 and CDR2 (germline): SGDLS, YYNGEE. Trimming pared 3 bases from V and 5 bases from J, leaving 8 bases between. The CDR3 runs to 13 residues.

The chain has TRBV7-2 and TRBJ1-1; 7 bases line up with TRBD1. This CDR3 has 14 amino acids. V was clipped by 6 bases and J by 2 bases; unmatched bases: 6. Germline CDR1 and CDR2: SGHTA and FQGNSA. CDR3 DNA sequence: TGTGCCAGCAGTCCGGACAGGATAAACACTGAAGCTTTCTTT. This gives the protein CASSPDRINTEAFF.

V gene TRBV28 combines with J gene TRBJ2-1; weak D call: TRBD2 (6 bases). The V and J ends lost 6 bases and 0 bases respectively, with 15 bases between them. Germline V gene sequence: CDR1 MDHEN, CDR2 SYDVKM. The CDR3 loop spans 16 amino acids. The CDR3 loop is CASRFKDYYSYNEQFF. As DNA, the CDR3 is TGTGCCAGCAGATTCAAGGACTACTACTCCTACAATGAGCAGTTCTTC.

CDR3 protein: CASSHRQGLFYEQYF. The CDR3 coding sequence is TGTGCCAGCAGCCACCGACAGGGGCTCTTTTACGAGCAGTACTTC. The chain combines TRBV7-2 with TRBJ2-7; 8 positions match TRBD1. Trimming removed 5 bases from V and 4 bases from J; junction bases left unmatched: 10. The CDR3 is 15 amino acids. Looked up from germline, CDR1 is SGHTA and CDR2 is FQGNSA.

This clone was counted between two and nine times. The chain has TRBV28 and TRBJ1-1; D might be TRBD1 (6 bases). V dropped 5 bases and J dropped 0 bases, with 13 bases sitting between them. Germline V gene sequence: CDR1 MDHEN, CDR2 SYDVKM. The CDR3 runs to 15 residues. CDR3 nucleotide sequence: TGTGCCAGCAGTGGTCACAGGGAAGTGAACACTGAAGCTTTCTTT. Amino acids: CASSGHREVNTEAFF.

Concerning this clone itself: This sample also contains other DNA sequences that code for the same CDR3. The chain joins TRBV5-4 to TRBJ2-7; D is undetermined. V gave up 0 bases and J gave up 2 bases, with 3 bases separating them. Germline CDR1 SGHNT, CDR2 YYREEE (reference sequence). The CDR3 totals 12 residues. CDR3 sequence: CASSLDTYEQYF. The CDR3 DNA follows: TGTGCCAGCAGCTTGGATACCTACGAGCAGTACTTC.